This T cell receptor (beta chain) was found in a study of a mutant IDH1 vaccine in newly diagnosed glioma. Across the study: Patients got their first vaccination 4-6 weeks after radiotherapy alone, or with temozolomide cycles. It was radiotherapy, temozolomide, or both that patients received previously, with most receiving both. Held at week 35, visit V12 was the safety follow-up, and visit V13 followed at week 47.

Points on this clone: Its antigen is not identified.

Time point reported: week 35, safety follow-up. The investigators gave 300 ug of mutant IDH1 20-mer peptide in each vaccine dose, together with topical imiquimod. Germline V gives CDR1 SNHLY, CDR2 FYNNEI. Trimming removed 10 bases from V and 1 base from J, with 13 bases in between. The CDR3 extends over 13 amino acids. TCRdb's copy holds only in-frame clones and misses some; the assay was immunoSEQ multiplex PCR. Altogether tens of thousands of clones are present, around 89% being singletons, with the ten largest covering around 5.7%. The chain joins TRBV2 to TRBJ1-2; D is ambiguous. This receptor was identified in a woman aged 40 to 50 with glioma. The sequencing used PBMCs, collected from a glioma patient whose treatment included an IDH1 peptide vaccine. The CDR3 coding sequence is TGTGCCACCCAGACGGACCATAACTATGGCTACACCTTC. Amino acids: CATQTDHNYGYTF.